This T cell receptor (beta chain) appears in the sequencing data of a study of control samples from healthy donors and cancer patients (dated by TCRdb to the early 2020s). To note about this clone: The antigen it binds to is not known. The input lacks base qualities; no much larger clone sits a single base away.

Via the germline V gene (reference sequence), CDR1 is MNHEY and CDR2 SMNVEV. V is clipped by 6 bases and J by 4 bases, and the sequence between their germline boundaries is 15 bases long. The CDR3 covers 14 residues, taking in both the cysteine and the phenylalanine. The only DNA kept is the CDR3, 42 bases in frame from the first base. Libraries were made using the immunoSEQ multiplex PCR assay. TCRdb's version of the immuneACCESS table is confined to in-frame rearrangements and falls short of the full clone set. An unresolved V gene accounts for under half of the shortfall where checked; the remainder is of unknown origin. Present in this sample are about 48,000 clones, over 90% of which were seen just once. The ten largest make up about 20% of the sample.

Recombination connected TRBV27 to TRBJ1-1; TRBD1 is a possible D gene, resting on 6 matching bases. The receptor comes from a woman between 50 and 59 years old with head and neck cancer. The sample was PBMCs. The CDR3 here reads CASSQGLGGTEAFF. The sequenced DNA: TGTGCCAGCAGCCAGGGGCTTGGGGGCACTGAAGCTTTCTTT.